The 9 T cell receptor beta chains reported below all come from one sample, sequenced in a study of blood T cell repertoires in COVID-19 (dated by TCRdb to the early 2020s). The library was generated by the immunoSEQ multiplex PCR assay. What TCRdb holds here is the immuneACCESS table cut down to in-frame rearrangements. Part of the clones is not present; checked against another copy, under half of the missing clones reflect an unresolved V gene, and the others are unexplained. The sample contains around 94,000 clones, roughly 81% of them found a single time. Clones ranked in the top ten supply around 9.4% of the sample. The sequencing sample was made of peripheral blood. These receptors were collected from a man aged 40-50 years with active or convalescent COVID-19.

The chain couples TRBV6-6 to TRBJ2-7; 11 bases line up with TRBD1. The CDR3 contains 13 residues. The germline CDR1 and CDR2 sequences are MNHNY and SVGAGI (reference sequence). After removal of 7 bases from V and 7 bases from J, the junction contained 6 bases not matched to a gene. The CDR3 bases are TGTGCCAGCAAAGGACAGGGGGCGCGGGAGCAGTACTTC. Its translation is CASKGQGAREQYF.

This clone was observed once. This chain connects TRBV6-2 or TRBV6-3 to TRBJ2-1; TRBD2 matches at 9 bases. Germline V gene lookup returns CDR1 MNHEY and CDR2 SVGEGT. After removal of 6 bases from V and 4 bases from J, the junction contained 7 bases not matched to a gene. This CDR3 contains 15 residues. The CDR3 DNA follows: TGTGCCAGCAGCCGCGGGGGGGCTGGGTACAATGAGCAGTTCTTC. This sequence encodes CASSRGGAGYNEQFF.

This clone was observed a single time. The chain links TRBV6-5 to TRBJ1-5; 8 bases are a match to TRBD1. V lost 5 bases, J lost 2 bases, and 5 bases stayed unmatched. There are 15 residues in the CDR3. CDR1 is MNHEY, CDR2 SVGAGI, per germline. The CDR3 is CASSPGGAGNQPQHF. DNA for the CDR3: TGTGCCAGCAGTCCAGGGGGCGCTGGCAATCAGCCCCAGCATTTT.

This chain joins TRBV7-9 and TRBJ1-5; D unresolved. This CDR3 comprises 13 residues. V lost 2 bases to trimming and J lost 7 bases, with 9 bases between them. Germline V gene lookup returns CDR1 SEHNR and CDR2 FQNEAQ (reference sequence). The CDR3 DNA reads as TGTGCCAGCAGCTTAATTGACTCCCAGCCCCAGCATTTT. Protein sequence: CASSLIDSQPQHF.

The V and J genes are TRBV19 and TRBJ1-5, with TRBD1 matching 8 bases. The CDR3 has 15 residues. V lost 1 base to trimming and J lost 7 bases; unmatched junction nucleotides: 6. Looked up from germline, CDR1 is LNHDA and CDR2 is SQIVND (reference sequence). The CDR3 region has the DNA TGTGCCAGTAGTATAGGCGGACAGGGTTACCAGCCCCAGCATTTT. It encodes CASSIGGQGYQPQHF.

The rearrangement uses TRBV4-1 and TRBJ2-7; the match to TRBD1 covers 8 bases. V shed 0 bases, J shed 5 bases, and the junction held 6 bases outside the gene matches. CDR1 and CDR2 (germline): MGHRA, YSYEKL. This CDR3 has 15 amino acids. The CDR3 DNA reads TGCGCCAGCAGCCAAGAAGGGACAGGTCAGAACGAGCAGTACTTC. Translation: CASSQEGTGQNEQYF.

The V and J genes are TRBV11-3 and TRBJ2-1, with D possibly TRBD1 on 6 matching bases. V lost 6 bases and J lost 6, with 12 bases in between. The length of the CDR3 is 13 residues. Germline CDR1 and CDR2: SGHNT and YENEEA. The CDR3 loop is CASSTGIPNEQFF. CDR3 nucleotide sequence: TGTGCCAGCAGTACAGGGATTCCCAATGAGCAGTTCTTC.

This clone has just a few counts. V usage is TRBV3-1 (or the pseudogene TRBV3-2) and J usage is TRBJ1-2; D is ambiguous. V lost 1 base and J lost 8, with 11 bases in between. The CDR3 has 13 amino acids. Germline CDR1 LGHDT, CDR2 YNNKEL (reference sequence). CDR3 nucleotides: TGTGCCAGCAGCCAAGTTGAGTATATGGGCTACACCTTC. Translated, it gives CASSQVEYMGYTF.

The rearrangement uses TRBV6-5 and TRBJ1-3, with D hard to call. V lost 10 bases to trimming and J lost 0 bases, with 16 bases between them. The CDR3 extends over 15 amino acids. The germline V gene encodes CDR1 MNHEY and CDR2 SVGAGI. The CDR3 protein is CATAGRISSGNTIYF. CDR3 nucleotides: TGTGCCACCGCGGGCAGGATCAGCTCTGGAAACACCATATATTTT.